Sequencing of this TCR beta chain was carried out in a study of T cells in Graves' hyperthyroidism and ophthalmopathy. Unmatched junction bases numbered 6, after V lost 4 bases and J lost 3 bases. The V gene's germline CDR1 is MDHEN and CDR2 SYDVKM. The CDR3 is made up of 16 amino acids. Researchers took RNA transcripts and amplified the TCR beta CDR3 regions from them. First-round RT-PCR of the TCR CDR3 relied on the HTBI primer set. TCRdb reprocessed the multiplex PCR reads with MiXCR, giving one entry per CDR3 protein. The sample has approximately 520,000 distinct CDR3 sequences, approximately 25% seen once.

The V gene is TRBV28, the J gene TRBJ2-5; 12 nucleotides align to TRBD2. The clonotype was recovered from a woman aged 25 to 39 with Graves' ophthalmopathy. The sample consisted of blood. The CDR3 DNA reads TGTGCCAGCAGTTATGGACTAGCGGGGTTAAAAGAGACCCAGTACTTC. Its translation: CASSYGLAGLKETQYF.